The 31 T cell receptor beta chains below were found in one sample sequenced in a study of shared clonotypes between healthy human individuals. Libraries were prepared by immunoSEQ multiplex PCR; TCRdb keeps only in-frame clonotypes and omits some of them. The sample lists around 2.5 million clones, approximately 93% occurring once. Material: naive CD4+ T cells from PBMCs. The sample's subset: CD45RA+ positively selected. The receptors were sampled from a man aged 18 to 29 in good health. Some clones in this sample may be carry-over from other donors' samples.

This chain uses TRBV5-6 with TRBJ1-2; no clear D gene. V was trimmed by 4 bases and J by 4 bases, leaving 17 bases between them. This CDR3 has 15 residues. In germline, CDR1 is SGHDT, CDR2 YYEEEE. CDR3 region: CASSPPGQALYGYTF. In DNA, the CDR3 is TGTGCCAGCAGCCCTCCGGGCCAAGCCCTCTATGGCTACACCTTC.

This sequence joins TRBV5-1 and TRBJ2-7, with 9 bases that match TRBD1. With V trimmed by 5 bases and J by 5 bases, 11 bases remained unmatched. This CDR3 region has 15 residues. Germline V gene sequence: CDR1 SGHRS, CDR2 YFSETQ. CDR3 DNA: TGCGCCAGCAGGAACGCCGGGACAGGGATTAACGAGCAGTACTTC. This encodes CASRNAGTGINEQYF.

Here the CDR3 DNA reads TGTGCCAGCAGCCAAAGAAGGGGGGTAGGCCCCTACGAGCAGTACTTC. It encodes CASSQRRGVGPYEQYF. The chain has TRBV14 and TRBJ2-7; either TRBD1 or TRBD2 may supply D (6 bases each). Germline CDR1 is SGHDN and CDR2 is FVKESK. V gave up 2 bases and J gave up 2 bases, with 16 bases separating them. The CDR3 is made up of 16 amino acids.

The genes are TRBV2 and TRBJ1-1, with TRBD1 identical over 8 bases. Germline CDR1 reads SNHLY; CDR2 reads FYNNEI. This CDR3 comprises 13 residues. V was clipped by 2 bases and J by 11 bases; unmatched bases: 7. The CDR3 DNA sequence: TGTGCCAGCAGTGAAAGGACAGGGCCTGGGGCTTTCTTT. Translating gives CASSERTGPGAFF.

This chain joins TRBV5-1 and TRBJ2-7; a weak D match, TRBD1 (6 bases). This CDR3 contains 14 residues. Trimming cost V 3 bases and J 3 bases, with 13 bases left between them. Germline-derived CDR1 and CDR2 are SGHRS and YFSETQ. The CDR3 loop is CASSWGTGNYEQYF. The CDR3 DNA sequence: TGCGCCAGCAGCTGGGGAACAGGGAACTACGAGCAGTACTTC. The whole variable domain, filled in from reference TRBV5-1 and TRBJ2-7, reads KAGVTQTPRYLIKTRGQQVTLSCSPISGHRSVSWYQQTPGQGLQFLFEYFSETQRNKGNFPGRFSGRQFSNSRSEMNVSTLELGDSALYLCASSWGTGNYEQYFGPGTRLTVT.

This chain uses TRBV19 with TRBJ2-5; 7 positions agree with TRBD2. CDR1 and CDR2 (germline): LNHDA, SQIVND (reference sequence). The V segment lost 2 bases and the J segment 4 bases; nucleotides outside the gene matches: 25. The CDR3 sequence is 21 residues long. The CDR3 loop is CASSIRYKGSTGREWRETQYF. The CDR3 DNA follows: TGTGCCAGTAGTATAAGGTATAAGGGGTCCACGGGGCGGGAGTGGAGAGAGACCCAGTACTTC.

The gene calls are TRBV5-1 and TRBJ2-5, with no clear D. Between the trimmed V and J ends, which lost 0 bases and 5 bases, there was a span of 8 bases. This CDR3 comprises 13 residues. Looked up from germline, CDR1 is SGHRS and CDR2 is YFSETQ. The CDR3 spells CASSLGSDETQYF. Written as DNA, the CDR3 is TGCGCCAGCAGCTTGGGGAGTGATGAGACCCAGTACTTC.

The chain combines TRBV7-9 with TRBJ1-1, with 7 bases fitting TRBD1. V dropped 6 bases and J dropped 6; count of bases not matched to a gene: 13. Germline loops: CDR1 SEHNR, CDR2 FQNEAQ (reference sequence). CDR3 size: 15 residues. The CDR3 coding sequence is TGTGCCAGCAGTTATGGGGGGGGACAGTCCCCTGAAGCTTTCTTT. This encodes CASSYGGGQSPEAFF.

The CDR3 loop is CASSSVGEGPYEQYF. CDR3 coding DNA: TGTGCCAGCAGCTCGGTGGGCGAGGGTCCCTACGAGCAGTACTTC. The chain employs TRBV28 and TRBJ2-7; possibly TRBD2 for D (5 bases). With 6 bases removed from V and 2 bases from J, the gap between germline ends came to 17 bases. CDR1 MDHEN and CDR2 SYDVKM come from the germline V gene. The CDR3 has 15 amino acids.

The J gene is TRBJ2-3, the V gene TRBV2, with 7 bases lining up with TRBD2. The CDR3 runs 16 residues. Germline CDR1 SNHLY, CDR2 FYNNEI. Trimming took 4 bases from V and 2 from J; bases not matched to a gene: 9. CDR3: CASSVGRTRPTDTQYF. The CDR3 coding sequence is TGTGCCAGCAGTGTGGGCCGGACTAGACCCACAGATACGCAGTATTTT.

The CDR3 DNA follows: TGTGCCAGTAGTACCCGACAGGGGGCCGGCACAGATACGCAGTATTTT. It codes for CASSTRQGAGTDTQYF. The chain carries TRBV19 and TRBJ2-3; 10 nucleotides align to TRBD1. From germline, CDR1 is LNHDA and CDR2 SQIVND (reference sequence). This CDR3 is 16 amino acids long. Germline trimming cut 4 bases from V and 1 base from J; bases unmatched to any gene: 5.

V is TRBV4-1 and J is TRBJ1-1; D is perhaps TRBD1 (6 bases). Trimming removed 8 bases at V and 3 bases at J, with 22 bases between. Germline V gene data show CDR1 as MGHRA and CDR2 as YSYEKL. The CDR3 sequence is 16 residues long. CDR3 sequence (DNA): TGCGCCAGCGGGTTAACAGGGCACTGGGGGGACACTGAAGCTTTCTTT. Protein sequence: CASGLTGHWGDTEAFF.

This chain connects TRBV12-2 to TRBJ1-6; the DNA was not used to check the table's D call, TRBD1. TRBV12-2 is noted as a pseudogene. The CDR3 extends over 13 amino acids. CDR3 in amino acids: CASRRSDKTPLHF. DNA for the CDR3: TGTGCAAGTCGCCGCTCAGACAAAACACCCCTCCACTTT.

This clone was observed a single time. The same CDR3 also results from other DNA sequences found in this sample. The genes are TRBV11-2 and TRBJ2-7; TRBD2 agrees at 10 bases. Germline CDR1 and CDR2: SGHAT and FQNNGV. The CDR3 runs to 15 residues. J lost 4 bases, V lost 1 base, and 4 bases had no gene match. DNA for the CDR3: TGTGCCAGCAGCTTAGTAGCGGGAGGTTTGTACGAGCAGTACTTC. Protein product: CASSLVAGGLYEQYF. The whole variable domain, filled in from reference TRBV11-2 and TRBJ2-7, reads EAGVAQSPRYKIIEKRQSVAFWCNPISGHATLYWYQQILGQGPKLLIQFQNNGVVDDSQLPKDRFSAERLKGVDSTLKIQPAKLEDSAVYLCASSLVAGGLYEQYFGPGTRLTVT.

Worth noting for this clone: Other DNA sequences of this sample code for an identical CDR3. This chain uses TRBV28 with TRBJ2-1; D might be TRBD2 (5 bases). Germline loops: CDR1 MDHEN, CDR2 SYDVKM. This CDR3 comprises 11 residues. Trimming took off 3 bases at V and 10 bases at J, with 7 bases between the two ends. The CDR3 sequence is CASSLTGEQFF. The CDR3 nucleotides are TGTGCCAGCAGTTTGACGGGGGAGCAGTTCTTC.

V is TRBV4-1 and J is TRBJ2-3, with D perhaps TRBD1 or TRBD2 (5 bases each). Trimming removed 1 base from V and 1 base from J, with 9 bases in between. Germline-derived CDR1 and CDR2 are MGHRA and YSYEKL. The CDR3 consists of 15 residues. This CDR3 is CASSQVGTRTDTQYF. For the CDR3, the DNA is TGCGCCAGCAGCCAAGTCGGGACGCGCACAGATACGCAGTATTTT.

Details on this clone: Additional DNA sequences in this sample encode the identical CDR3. The CDR3 region is CASRAGNTEAFF. The CDR3, as DNA: TGTGCCAGCCGAGCAGGGAACACTGAAGCTTTCTTT. The gene calls are TRBV6-1 and TRBJ1-1; D is unresolved. Germline CDR1 MNHNS, CDR2 SASEGT. Trimming shortened V by 8 bases and J by 1 base, and 8 bases separated the two germline ends. CDR3 length: 12 residues.

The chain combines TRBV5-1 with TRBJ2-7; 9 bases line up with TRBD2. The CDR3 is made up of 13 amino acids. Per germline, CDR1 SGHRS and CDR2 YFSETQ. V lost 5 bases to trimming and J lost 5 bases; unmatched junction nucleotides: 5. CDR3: CASSGREGHEQYF. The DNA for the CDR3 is TGCGCCAGCAGTGGGCGGGAGGGCCACGAGCAGTACTTC.

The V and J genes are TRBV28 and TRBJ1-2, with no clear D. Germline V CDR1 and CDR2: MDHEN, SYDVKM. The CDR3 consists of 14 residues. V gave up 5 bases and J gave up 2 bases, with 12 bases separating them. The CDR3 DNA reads TGTGCCAGCAGTCGCAACGATATAAACTATGGCTACACCTTC. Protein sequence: CASSRNDINYGYTF.

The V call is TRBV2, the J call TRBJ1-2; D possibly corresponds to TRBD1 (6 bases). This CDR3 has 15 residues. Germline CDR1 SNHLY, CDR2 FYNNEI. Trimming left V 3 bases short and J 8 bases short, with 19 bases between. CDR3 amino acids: CASSEGGGRDGGYTF. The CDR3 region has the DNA TGTGCCAGCAGTGAGGGTGGGGGCAGGGACGGCGGCTACACCTTC.

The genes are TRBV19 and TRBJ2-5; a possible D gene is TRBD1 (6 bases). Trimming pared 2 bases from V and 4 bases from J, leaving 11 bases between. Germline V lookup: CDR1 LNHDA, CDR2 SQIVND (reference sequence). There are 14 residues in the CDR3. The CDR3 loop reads CASSIQGTGETQYF. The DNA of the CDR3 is TGTGCCAGTAGTATACAGGGGACGGGAGAGACCCAGTACTTC.

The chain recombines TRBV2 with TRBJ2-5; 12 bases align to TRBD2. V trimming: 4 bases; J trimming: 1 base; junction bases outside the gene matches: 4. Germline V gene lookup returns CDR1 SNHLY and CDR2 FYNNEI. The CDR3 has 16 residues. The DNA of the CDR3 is TGTGCCAGCAGTGCGGGACTAGCGGGCCCCCAAGAGACCCAGTACTTC. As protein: CASSAGLAGPQETQYF.

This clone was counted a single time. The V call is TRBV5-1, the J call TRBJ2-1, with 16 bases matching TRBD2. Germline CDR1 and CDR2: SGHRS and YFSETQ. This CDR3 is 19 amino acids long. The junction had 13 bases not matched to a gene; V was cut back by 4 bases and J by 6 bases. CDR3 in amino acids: CASSPRGLAGGRPLNEQFF. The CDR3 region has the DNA TGCGCCAGCAGCCCCCGGGGACTAGCGGGAGGGAGACCCCTCAATGAGCAGTTCTTC.

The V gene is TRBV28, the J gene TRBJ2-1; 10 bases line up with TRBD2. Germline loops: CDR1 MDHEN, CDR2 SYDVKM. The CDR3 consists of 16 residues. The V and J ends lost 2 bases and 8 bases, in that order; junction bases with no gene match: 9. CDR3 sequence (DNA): TGTGCCAGCAGTTTACCTAGCGGGAGTAGTGTCGATGAGCAGTTCTTC. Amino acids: CASSLPSGSSVDEQFF.

The CDR3 nucleotides are TGTGCCAGCAGCCCAGGGGGTAGCGGGAGCTATGAGCAGTTCTTC. Amino acid sequence: CASSPGGSGSYEQFF. The V call is TRBV7-3, the J call TRBJ2-1, with 9 nucleotides matching TRBD2. With V trimmed by 5 bases and J by 8 bases, 10 bases remained unmatched. CDR3 size: 15 residues. Germline loops: CDR1 SGHTA, CDR2 FQGTGA. The variable domain in full, completed from reference TRBV7-3 and TRBJ2-1, reads GAGVSQTPSNKVTEKGKYVELRCDPISGHTALYWYRQSLGQGPEFLIYFQGTGAADDSGLPNDRFFAVRPEGSVSTLKIQRTERGDSAVYLCASSPGGSGSYEQFFGPGTRLTVL.

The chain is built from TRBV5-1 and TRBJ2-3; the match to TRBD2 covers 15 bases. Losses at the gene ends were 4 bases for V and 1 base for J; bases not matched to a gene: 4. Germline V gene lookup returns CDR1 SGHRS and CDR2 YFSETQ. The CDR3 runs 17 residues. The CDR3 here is CASSPGTSGRRTDTQYF. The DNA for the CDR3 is TGCGCCAGCAGCCCGGGGACTAGCGGGAGGCGCACAGATACGCAGTATTTT.

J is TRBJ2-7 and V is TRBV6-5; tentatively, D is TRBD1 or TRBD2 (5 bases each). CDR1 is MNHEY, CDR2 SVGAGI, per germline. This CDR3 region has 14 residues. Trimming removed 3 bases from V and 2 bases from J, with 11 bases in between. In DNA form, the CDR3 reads TGTGCCAGCAGTTATGGGGGTATGACCTACGAGCAGTACTTC. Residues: CASSYGGMTYEQYF.

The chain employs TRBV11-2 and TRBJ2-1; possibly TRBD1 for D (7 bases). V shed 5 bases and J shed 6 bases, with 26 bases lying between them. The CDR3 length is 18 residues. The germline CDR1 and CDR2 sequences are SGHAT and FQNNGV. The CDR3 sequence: CASSREQGSKVGGNEQFF. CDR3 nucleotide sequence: TGTGCCAGCAGCCGAGAACAGGGGAGTAAAGTGGGAGGCAATGAGCAGTTCTTC.

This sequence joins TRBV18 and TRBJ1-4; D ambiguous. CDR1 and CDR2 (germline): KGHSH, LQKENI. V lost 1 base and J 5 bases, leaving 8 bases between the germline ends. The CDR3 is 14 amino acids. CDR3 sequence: CASSPRQANEKLFF. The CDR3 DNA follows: TGTGCCAGCTCACCACGTCAGGCAAATGAAAAACTGTTTTTT. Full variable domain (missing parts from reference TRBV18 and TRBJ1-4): NAGVMQNPRHLVRRRGQEARLRCSPMKGHSHVYWYRQLPEEGLKFMVYLQKENIIDESGMPKERFSAEFPKEGPSILRIQQVVRGDSAAYFCASSPRQANEKLFFGSGTQLSVL.

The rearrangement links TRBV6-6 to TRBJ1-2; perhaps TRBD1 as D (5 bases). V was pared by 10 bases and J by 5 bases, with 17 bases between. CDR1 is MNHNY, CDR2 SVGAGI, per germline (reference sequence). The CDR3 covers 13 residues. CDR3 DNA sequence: TGTGCCACAGAGTGGCTTCAGGGATATGGCTACACCTTC. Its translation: CATEWLQGYGYTF.

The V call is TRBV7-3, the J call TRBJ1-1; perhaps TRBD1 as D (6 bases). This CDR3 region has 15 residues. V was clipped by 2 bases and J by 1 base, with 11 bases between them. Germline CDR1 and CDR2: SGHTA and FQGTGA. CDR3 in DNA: TGTGCCAGCAGCTTACTCGCAGGGGCGAACACTGAAGCTTTCTTT. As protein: CASSLLAGANTEAFF.